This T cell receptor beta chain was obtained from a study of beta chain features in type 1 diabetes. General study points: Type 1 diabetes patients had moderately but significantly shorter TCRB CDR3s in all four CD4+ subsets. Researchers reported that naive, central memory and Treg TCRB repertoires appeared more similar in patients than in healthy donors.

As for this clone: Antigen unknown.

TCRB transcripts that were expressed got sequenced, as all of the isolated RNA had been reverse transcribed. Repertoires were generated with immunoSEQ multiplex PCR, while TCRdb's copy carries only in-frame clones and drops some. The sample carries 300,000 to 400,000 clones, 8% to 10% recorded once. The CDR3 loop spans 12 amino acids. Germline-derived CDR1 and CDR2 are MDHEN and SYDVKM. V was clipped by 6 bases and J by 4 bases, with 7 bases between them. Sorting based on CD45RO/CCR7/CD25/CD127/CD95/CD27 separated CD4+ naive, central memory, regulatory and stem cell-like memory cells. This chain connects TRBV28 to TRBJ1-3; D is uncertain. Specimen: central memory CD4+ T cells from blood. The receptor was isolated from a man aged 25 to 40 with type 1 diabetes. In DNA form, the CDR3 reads TGTGCCAGCAGAGAAGGGGGAAACACCATATATTTT. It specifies CASREGGNTIYF. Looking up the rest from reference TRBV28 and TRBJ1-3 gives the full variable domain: DVKVTQSSRYLVKRTGEKVFLECVQDMDHENMFWYRQDPGLGLRLIYFSYDVKMKEKGDIPEGYSVSREKKERFSLILESASTNQTSMYLCASREGGNTIYFGEGSWLTVV.